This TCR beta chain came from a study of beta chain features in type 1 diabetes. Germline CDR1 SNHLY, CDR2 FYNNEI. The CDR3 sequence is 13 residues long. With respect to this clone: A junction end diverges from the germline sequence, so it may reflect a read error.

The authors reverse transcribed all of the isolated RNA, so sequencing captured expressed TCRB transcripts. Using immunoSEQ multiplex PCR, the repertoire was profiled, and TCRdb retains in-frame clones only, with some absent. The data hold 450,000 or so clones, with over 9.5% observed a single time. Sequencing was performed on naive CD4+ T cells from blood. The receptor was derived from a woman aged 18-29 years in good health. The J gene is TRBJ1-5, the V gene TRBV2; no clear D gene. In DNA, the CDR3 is TGTGCCAGCAGTACGACAAGCAACCAGCCCCAGCATTTT. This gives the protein CASSTTSNQPQHF.